This record concerns one T cell receptor (beta chain) sequence. Trimming at V came to 6 bases and at J to 10 bases, leaving 4 bases not matched to a gene. The CDR3 is 11 amino acids. Germline lookup yields CDR1 SQVTM and CDR2 ANQGSEA. This sample was included in a study of cytomegalovirus exposure and HLA in healthy donors. Here immunoSEQ multiplex PCR was the method, and the copy in TCRdb shows in-frame clones only, minus some. The table includes about 310,000 clones, over 75% detected once. The clonotype was recovered from a man aged 25 to 45 in good health and CMV-seronegative. This rearrangement joins TRBV29-1 to TRBJ2-1; TRBD2 agrees at 9 bases. The sequenced sample consisted of PBMCs. This CDR3 reads CSVPSGTEQFF. CDR3 nucleotide sequence: TGCAGCGTCCCTAGCGGGACCGAGCAGTTCTTC.